The 27 T cell receptor beta chains given below trace back to one sample, sequenced in a study of T cells in Graves' hyperthyroidism and ophthalmopathy. What was amplified from RNA transcripts were TCR beta CDR3 regions. When the TCR CDR3 underwent first-round RT-PCR, the HTBI primer set was used. MiXCR was run by TCRdb on the multiplex PCR reads, yielding one entry per CDR3 protein. The profile shows 690,000 or so distinct CDR3 sequences, about 19% of them singletons. Sequenced input: blood. The receptors here all came from a woman in her forties or fifties with Graves' hyperthyroidism that later progressed to Graves' ophthalmopathy.

This chain links TRBV4-3 with TRBJ2-1; D gene ambiguous. This CDR3 comprises 16 residues. Trimming shortened V by 1 base and J by 6 bases, and 16 bases separated the two germline ends. The germline CDR1 and CDR2 sequences are LGHNA and YSLEER. The CDR3 protein is CASSQGTPSTFNEQFF. CDR3 coding DNA: TGCGCCAGCAGCCAAGGAACCCCCTCTACGTTCAATGAGCAGTTCTTC.

A few counts support this clonotype. CDR3 protein: CASSYPKDRNYGYTF. The DNA for the CDR3 is TGTGCCAGCAGTTACCCTAAGGACAGAAACTATGGCTACACCTTC. The V gene is TRBV6-5, the J gene TRBJ1-2, with D maybe TRBD1 (6 bases). Germline assignment: CDR1 MNHEY and CDR2 SVGAGI. V was cut by 2 bases and J by 2 bases, with 12 bases left in between. The CDR3 covers 15 residues.

Notes on this clonotype: A much larger clone sits a single nucleotide away, making a read error possible. The rearrangement uses TRBV20-1 and TRBJ2-3, with a tentative D call TRBD1 (5 bases). The CDR3 is 14 residues long. Trimming took off 6 bases at V and 4 bases at J, with 17 bases between the two ends. Germline CDR1 reads DFQATT; CDR2 reads SNEGSKA (reference sequence). CDR3 protein: CSASWGQGADTQYF. CDR3 coding DNA: TGCAGTGCCAGCTGGGGCCAGGGCGCAGATACGCAGTATTTT.

This clonotype was counted between two and nine times. V is TRBV12-3 or TRBV12-4 and J is TRBJ1-6; no clear D gene. This CDR3 comprises 14 residues. V lost 3 bases to trimming and J lost 9 bases, with 12 bases between them. The DNA for the CDR3 is TGTGCCAGCAGTTTCCGGGCCGACGGTTCACCCCTCCACTTT. Amino acids: CASSFRADGSPLHF.

This clonotype was seen repeatedly, ten times or more. This chain links TRBV20-1 with TRBJ2-7; 12 positions agree with TRBD2. Trimming at V came to 4 bases and at J to 3 bases, leaving 13 bases not matched to a gene. This CDR3 is 17 amino acids long. Germline V gene lookup returns CDR1 DFQATT and CDR2 SNEGSKA (reference sequence). The CDR3 is CSANPQLAGGTRYEQYF. The CDR3 DNA reads TGCAGTGCTAACCCCCAGCTAGCGGGGGGGACCCGCTACGAGCAGTACTTC.

This chain links TRBV9 with TRBJ1-5; perhaps TRBD1 as D (6 bases). V dropped 0 bases and J dropped 6 bases, with 7 bases sitting between them. Germline CDR1 and CDR2: SGDLS and YYNGEE. The CDR3 covers 13 residues. The CDR3 sequence: CASSVGGLQPQHF. The CDR3 bases are TGTGCCAGCAGCGTAGGGGGGCTTCAGCCCCAGCATTTT. Combining the CDR3 with reference TRBV9 and TRBJ1-5 gives the whole variable domain DSGVTQTPKHLITATGQRVTLRCSPRSGDLSVYWYQQSLDQGLQFLIQYYNGEERAKGNILERFSAQQFPDLHSELNLSSLELGDSALYFCASSVGGLQPQHFGDGTRLSIL.

This clonotype turned up a few times. The chain uses TRBV19 and TRBJ1-5; 7 nucleotides line up with TRBD1. Germline trimming cut 7 bases from V and 3 bases from J; bases unmatched to any gene: 6. Looked up from germline, CDR1 is LNHDA and CDR2 is SQIVND (reference sequence). The CDR3 consists of 14 residues. The CDR3 DNA reads TGTGCCAGTACCCCAGGACAGGCCAATCAGCCCCAGCATTTT. This sequence encodes CASTPGQANQPQHF.

The chain uses TRBV11-2 and TRBJ1-5; a weak D match, TRBD1 (5 bases). V was clipped by 1 base and J by 6 bases, with 16 bases between them. The germline V gene has CDR1 SGHAT and CDR2 FQNNGV. The CDR3 runs to 16 residues. CDR3 coding DNA: TGTGCCAGCAGCTTAGTTAGCGGGGCGAAAGCTCAGCCCCAGCATTTT. The encoded protein is CASSLVSGAKAQPQHF.

This clonotype came up many times. The chain uses TRBV3-1 and TRBJ1-5; D not resolved. With 5 bases removed from V and 3 bases from J, the gap between germline ends came to 14 bases. CDR3 length equals 15 residues. Germline-derived CDR1 and CDR2 are LGHDT and YNNKEL (reference sequence). The CDR3 nucleotides read TGTGCCAGCAGCGCCTCCGGGTTTCTCAATCAGCCCCAGCATTTT. Translated: CASSASGFLNQPQHF.

The chain has TRBV10-3 and TRBJ1-2; 10 nucleotides align to TRBD1. Germline V gene lookup returns CDR1 ENHRY and CDR2 SYGVKD. V gave up 3 bases and J gave up 6 bases; unmatched junction bases: 1. CDR3 length: 13 residues. For the CDR3, the DNA is TGTGCCATCAGTGATGGGACAGGGGATGGCTACACCTTC. Its protein product is CAISDGTGDGYTF.

The CDR3 DNA reads TGCGCCAGCAGTCCCTCGGGCAACGGCAATCAGCCCCAGCATTTT. It encodes CASSPSGNGNQPQHF. V is TRBV5-1 and J is TRBJ1-5, with no clear D. Germline V gene sequence: CDR1 SGHRS, CDR2 YFSETQ. V was clipped by 5 bases and J by 2 bases, with 14 bases between them. The CDR3 spans 15 residues.

This clonotype has a count of ten or more. The chain joins TRBV2 to TRBJ1-1, with a possible D match to TRBD1 (5 bases). The V and J ends lost 6 bases and 3 bases respectively, with 17 bases between them. Per the germline V gene, CDR1 is SNHLY and CDR2 is FYNNEI. CDR3 length: 15 residues. The CDR3, as DNA: TGTGCCAGCAGCAAAAGTAGGGGTGGCGACACTGAAGCTTTCTTT. Its translation is CASSKSRGGDTEAFF.

In this sample, this clonotype turned up many times. This chain uses TRBV3-1 with TRBJ2-2; D may be TRBD2 (5 bases). Germline V gene lookup returns CDR1 LGHDT and CDR2 YNNKEL (reference sequence). V was shortened by 1 base and J by 3 bases, with 9 bases between the two germline ends. CDR3 length equals 15 residues. The CDR3, as DNA: TGTGCCAGCAGCCAAGGAAGTAGCGACACCGGGGAGCTGTTTTTT. Translation gives CASSQGSSDTGELFF.

This clonotype was seen a handful of times. The chain combines TRBV18 with TRBJ1-5, with 11 bases aligning to TRBD1. J was trimmed by 7 bases and V by 6 bases; bases with no gene match: 8. The CDR3 has 15 residues. In germline, CDR1 is KGHSH, CDR2 LQKENI. DNA of the CDR3: TGTGCCAGCTCTCCCGGACAGGGGGCTTGGCAGCCCCAGCATTTT. This translates into CASSPGQGAWQPQHF.

This clonotype was picked up many times. The J gene is TRBJ2-7, the V gene TRBV6-1, with TRBD1 identical over 8 bases. The CDR3 has 15 amino acids. The V and J ends lost 5 bases and 0 bases, in that order; junction bases with no gene match: 6. Germline CDR1 and CDR2: MNHNS and SASEGT. CDR3: CASSRQGPLSYEQYF. Written as DNA, the CDR3 is TGTGCCAGCAGTAGACAGGGGCCTCTCTCCTACGAGCAGTACTTC.

This clonotype was counted between two and nine times. The chain joins TRBV7-3 to TRBJ1-2; tentatively, D is TRBD1 (5 bases). The CDR3 has 14 amino acids. With 4 bases removed from V and 5 bases from J, the gap between germline ends came to 14 bases. Per germline, CDR1 SGHTA and CDR2 FQGTGA. In nucleotides, the CDR3 is TGTGCCAGCAGCTCTGCCCCGGGGGAATATGGCTACACCTTC. It yields the protein CASSSAPGEYGYTF.

The chain is built from TRBV7-9 and TRBJ1-4, with 7 bases matching TRBD1. CDR3 length: 16 residues. CDR1 is SEHNR and CDR2 is FQNEAQ in the germline V gene (reference sequence). V was clipped by 5 bases and J by 0 bases; unmatched bases: 6. CDR3 nucleotides: TGTGCCAGCAGCCGACTAGGACAGGCAACTAATGAAAAACTGTTTTTT. Its protein is CASSRLGQATNEKLFF.

This clonotype was detected only a few times. This chain links TRBV27 with TRBJ1-1, with D unclear. Germline assignment: CDR1 MNHEY and CDR2 SMNVEV (reference sequence). V lost 10 bases and J 4 bases, leaving 13 bases between the germline ends. The CDR3 length is 12 residues. CDR3 sequence: CATGSTATEAFF. In nucleotides, the CDR3 is TGTGCCACCGGAAGTACGGCCACTGAAGCTTTCTTT.

This sequence joins TRBV7-3 and TRBJ2-2; 8 bases fit TRBD1. The J segment lost 4 bases and the V segment lost 6 bases, leaving 10 bases of the junction unmatched. The CDR3 is made up of 16 amino acids. Germline loops: CDR1 SGHTA, CDR2 FQGTGA. This CDR3 is CASRRSGQGTTGELFF. Here the CDR3 DNA reads TGTGCCAGCAGGAGAAGCGGACAGGGTACCACCGGGGAGCTGTTTTTT.

This clonotype was picked up many times. V is TRBV15 and J is TRBJ1-2, with a tentative D call TRBD1 (5 bases). The germline CDR1 and CDR2 sequences are LNHNV and YYDKDF (reference sequence). V lost 0 bases and J lost 4, with 9 bases in between. CDR3 length: 14 amino acids. CDR3 in DNA: TGTGCCACCAGCAGAGATGGGGCCTCCTATGGCTACACCTTC. Translating it yields CATSRDGASYGYTF.

The table lists this clonotype with many counts. The CDR3 region has the DNA TGTGCCAGCAGCCAGGGGGGCCTGGACACTGAAGCTTTCTTT. Protein sequence: CASSQGGLDTEAFF. The chain is built from TRBV9 and TRBJ1-1; TRBD1 matches at 7 bases. The CDR3 consists of 14 residues. Looked up from germline, CDR1 is SGDLS and CDR2 is YYNGEE. Trimming at V came to 4 bases and at J to 3 bases, leaving 6 bases not matched to a gene.

This clonotype has at least ten counts. The chain carries TRBV3-1 and TRBJ2-7; D is unclear. The CDR3 consists of 14 residues. Germline V CDR1 and CDR2: LGHDT, YNNKEL (reference sequence). V lost 0 bases to trimming and J lost 6 bases, with 12 bases between them. CDR3 in amino acids: CASSQDPAFGEQYF. CDR3 DNA sequence: TGTGCCAGCAGCCAAGATCCAGCCTTCGGCGAGCAGTACTTC.

The sample holds one count of this clonotype. V gene TRBV12-3 or TRBV12-4 combines with J gene TRBJ2-5, with 11 bases identical to TRBD2. This CDR3 region has 13 residues. The J segment lost 9 bases and the V segment lost 6 bases, leaving 6 bases of the junction unmatched. CDR3 loop: CASRGLAVSAQYF. The CDR3 bases are TGTGCCAGCAGGGGACTAGCGGTATCGGCCCAGTACTTC.

This clonotype was detected a few times. The chain links TRBV4-1 to TRBJ2-7; 8 nucleotides match TRBD1. V gave up 0 bases and J gave up 3 bases; unmatched junction bases: 13. Per germline, CDR1 MGHRA and CDR2 YSYEKL. CDR3 size: 18 residues. CDR3 in DNA: TGCGCCAGCAGCCAAGATTCCGGACAGGGCGACCTAAACTACGAGCAGTACTTC. Encoded protein: CASSQDSGQGDLNYEQYF.

This clonotype was detected only a few times. The chain joins TRBV15 to TRBJ1-2; D gene unclear. The length of the CDR3 is 13 residues. Germline V CDR1 and CDR2: LNHNV, YYDKDF (reference sequence). Trimming left V 4 bases short and J 0 bases short, with 6 bases between. CDR3 bases: TGTGCCACCAGCACAGGAGCTAACTATGGCTACACCTTC. Translation: CATSTGANYGYTF.

J is TRBJ2-2 and V is TRBV4-1; possibly TRBD1 for D (6 bases). Trimming shortened V by 1 base and J by 4 bases, and 10 bases separated the two germline ends. The CDR3 runs 15 residues. The V gene's germline CDR1 is MGHRA and CDR2 YSYEKL. This CDR3 reads CASSQVQGFTGELFF. CDR3 DNA sequence: TGCGCCAGCAGCCAAGTCCAGGGGTTCACCGGGGAGCTGTTTTTT.

The chain joins TRBV19 to TRBJ2-1; 9 positions match TRBD1. This CDR3 region has 14 residues. Losses at the gene ends were 7 bases for V and 7 bases for J; bases not matched to a gene: 8. Germline-derived CDR1 and CDR2 are LNHDA and SQIVND (reference sequence). The CDR3 DNA sequence: TGTGCCAGTATGTACAGGGGGCTCGGGAATGAGCAGTTCTTC. It codes for CASMYRGLGNEQFF.